The 21 T cell receptor beta chains below were found in one sample sequenced in a study of OX40 agonist ivuxolimab in advanced cancers. Clones were sequenced by immunoSEQ multiplex PCR, and TCRdb holds only the in-frame ones, with some missing. The table has tens of thousands of clones, 80% to 90% seen once; the top ten hold around 6.5%. The sample in question was CD4+ or CD8+ T cells sorted from blood, obtained in a trial of the OX40 agonist ivuxolimab. The receptors derive from an adult with an advanced solid tumor such as melanoma, head and neck, liver or kidney cancer.

This chain joins TRBV6-5 and TRBJ1-1; D gene ambiguous. The CDR3 has 14 residues. The germline V and J ends were trimmed by 0 bases and 6 bases, with 11 bases remaining between them. From germline, CDR1 is MNHEY and CDR2 SVGAGI. The CDR3 DNA is TGTGCCAGCAGTTACTCGGGCAATGTGGCTGAAGCTTTCTTT. Amino acid sequence: CASSYSGNVAEAFF.

This clone was observed a single time. The V and J genes are TRBV6-5 and TRBJ2-7; D uncertain. Germline CDR1 MNHEY, CDR2 SVGAGI. V lost 2 bases to trimming and J lost 3 bases, with 14 bases between them. CDR3 length: 15 amino acids. The CDR3 reads CASSYGSMGSYEQYF. For the CDR3, the DNA is TGTGCCAGCAGTTACGGGTCGATGGGAAGCTACGAGCAGTACTTC.

J is TRBJ2-7 and V is TRBV4-2, with D possibly being TRBD1 (6 bases). The CDR3 consists of 16 residues. V gave up 1 base and J gave up 3 bases, with 16 bases separating them. Germline V gives CDR1 LGHNA, CDR2 YNFKEQ. Here the CDR3 DNA reads TGTGCCAGCAGCCAAGTGATTGCGGGCAGGGGCTACGAGCAGTACTTC. Translating it yields CASSQVIAGRGYEQYF.

The chain couples TRBV28 to TRBJ2-5; D is ambiguous. This CDR3 has 14 residues. Trimming stripped 5 bases from V and 0 bases from J, with 10 bases between. Per the germline V gene, CDR1 is MDHEN and CDR2 is SYDVKM. This CDR3 is CASSPGWYQETQYF. CDR3 DNA: TGTGCCAGCAGTCCGGGTTGGTACCAAGAGACCCAGTACTTC. Drawing the rest from reference TRBV28 and TRBJ2-5, the complete variable domain is DVKVTQSSRYLVKRTGEKVFLECVQDMDHENMFWYRQDPGLGLRLIYFSYDVKMKEKGDIPEGYSVSREKKERFSLILESASTNQTSMYLCASSPGWYQETQYFGPGTRLLVL.

This sequence joins TRBV13 and TRBJ1-3; 8 nucleotides agree with TRBD1. Trimming at V came to 5 bases and at J to 2 bases, leaving 5 bases not matched to a gene. This CDR3 is built from 15 residues. The germline V gene has CDR1 PRHDT and CDR2 FYEKMQ (reference sequence). Here the CDR3 DNA reads TGTGCCAGCAGCCCTGACAGGGGTGCTGGAAACACCATATATTTT. Amino acids: CASSPDRGAGNTIYF.

This sequence joins TRBV28 and TRBJ2-5, with TRBD1 matching 8 bases. This CDR3 contains 14 residues. From germline, CDR1 is MDHEN and CDR2 SYDVKM. J gave up 5 bases and V 2 bases, and 4 bases lay outside the gene matches. In DNA, the CDR3 is TGTGCCAGCAGTTTAGAGGACAGGGACGAGACCCAGTACTTC. Protein product: CASSLEDRDETQYF.

The V gene is TRBV9, the J gene TRBJ2-7; D remains ambiguous. Per the germline V gene, CDR1 is SGDLS and CDR2 is YYNGEE. V lost 4 bases and J 4 bases, leaving 18 bases between the germline ends. The CDR3 length is 15 residues. CDR3 region: CASSPQGSDLYEQYF. The CDR3 DNA sequence: TGTGCCAGCAGCCCGCAAGGGTCAGACCTTTACGAGCAGTACTTC.

The chain combines TRBV27 with TRBJ2-1; D remains ambiguous. Germline V gene lookup returns CDR1 MNHEY and CDR2 SMNVEV (reference sequence). The V gene lost 2 bases and the J gene lost 3 bases, with 14 bases spanning the gap. The CDR3 is 16 residues long. CDR3 sequence (DNA): TGTGCCAGCAGTTTAATGCCGTCCATTTTCTACAATGAGCAGTTCTTC. Encoded protein: CASSLMPSIFYNEQFF.

V and J are TRBV7-9 and TRBJ1-2; 10 nucleotides align to TRBD1. The V gene end was trimmed by 3 bases and the J gene end by 6 bases; junction bases not matched to a gene: 4. The germline V gene has CDR1 SEHNR and CDR2 FQNEAQ (reference sequence). The CDR3 runs to 14 residues. CDR3 sequence: CASSFGTGVDGYTF. The CDR3 DNA sequence: TGTGCCAGCAGCTTCGGGACAGGGGTGGATGGCTACACCTTC.

This clone has more than one count but fewer than ten. The chain recombines TRBV6-4 with TRBJ2-3, with TRBD1 matching over 9 bases. Trimming at V came to 5 bases and at J to 4 bases, leaving 4 bases not matched to a gene. Per germline, CDR1 MRHNA and CDR2 SNTAGT. This CDR3 has 14 amino acids. The CDR3 DNA reads as TGTGCCAGCAGTTCGGGACAGGGCGCAGATACGCAGTATTTT. As protein: CASSSGQGADTQYF.

DNA for the CDR3: TGCGCCAGCAGCTTGGGGGTGCTGAACACTGAAGCTTTCTTT. Its protein product is CASSLGVLNTEAFF. The J gene is TRBJ1-1, the V gene TRBV5-1, with D hard to call. Germline V CDR1 and CDR2: SGHRS, YFSETQ. V lost 0 bases, J lost 0 bases, and 6 bases lay in between. There are 14 residues in the CDR3.

V is TRBV7-2 and J is TRBJ2-7, with D uncertain. Germline CDR1 is SGHTA and CDR2 is FQGNSA. The CDR3 is 15 residues long. V was trimmed by 1 base and J by 2 bases, leaving 12 bases between them. The CDR3 region is CASSLVWTATYEQYF. CDR3 nucleotide sequence: TGTGCCAGCAGCTTAGTTTGGACGGCCACCTACGAGCAGTACTTC.

The chain is built from TRBV6-5 and TRBJ1-1, with 7 bases that match TRBD1. V trimming: 6 bases; J trimming: 5 bases; junction bases outside the gene matches: 12. This CDR3 is 15 amino acids long. Per germline, CDR1 MNHEY and CDR2 SVGAGI. The CDR3 bases are TGTGCCAGCAGCAGACAGGGAGGCCCGGGTACTGAAGCTTTCTTT. Protein sequence: CASSRQGGPGTEAFF.

V usage is TRBV27 and J usage is TRBJ2-3, with 9 bases that match TRBD1. The V gene's germline CDR1 is MNHEY and CDR2 SMNVEV (reference sequence). V dropped 5 bases and J dropped 4; count of bases not matched to a gene: 4. The CDR3 sequence is 14 residues long. CDR3 sequence reads: CASSVQGASDTQYF. CDR3 bases: TGTGCCAGCAGTGTACAGGGGGCGTCAGATACGCAGTATTTT.

The chain combines TRBV9 with TRBJ2-2; D ambiguous. In germline, CDR1 is SGDLS, CDR2 YYNGEE. The CDR3 sequence is 14 residues long. V was shortened by 4 bases and J by 3 bases, with 10 bases between the two germline ends. Here the CDR3 DNA reads TGTGCCAGCAGCTTCCGGGCCGACACCGGGGAGCTGTTTTTT. It translates to CASSFRADTGELFF.

The chain carries TRBV19 and TRBJ1-2, with no clear D. CDR3 length: 13 residues. V was cut by 1 base and J by 8 bases, with 11 bases left in between. Germline values: CDR1 LNHDA, CDR2 SQIVND (reference sequence). CDR3 amino acids: CASSIGGFDGYTF. The CDR3 nucleotides read TGTGCCAGTAGTATAGGGGGTTTCGACGGCTACACCTTC.

CDR3 in amino acids: CASSLSLVQFF. The DNA for the CDR3 is TGTGCCAGCAGCTTAAGCTTAGTGCAGTTCTTC. The J gene is TRBJ2-1, the V gene TRBV13; D gene unclear. V was trimmed by 2 bases and J by 12 bases, leaving 8 bases between them. This CDR3 is built from 11 residues. Germline CDR1 and CDR2: PRHDT and FYEKMQ (reference sequence).

This rearrangement joins TRBV7-6 to TRBJ1-1; D is perhaps TRBD1 (6 bases). CDR3 length: 15 residues. Trimming pared 5 bases from V and 5 bases from J, leaving 18 bases between. Germline-derived CDR1 and CDR2 are SGHVS and FNYEAQ. The CDR3 loop reads CASSPEGGPDTEAFF. The CDR3 DNA reads TGTGCCAGCAGCCCAGAGGGGGGCCCGGATACTGAAGCTTTCTTT.

The gene calls are TRBV29-1 and TRBJ1-1; 10 nucleotides agree with TRBD1. CDR3 length: 12 residues. V gave up 5 bases and J gave up 5 bases; unmatched junction bases: 2. Germline CDR1 reads SQVTM; CDR2 reads ANQGSEA. CDR3 sequence (DNA): TGCAGCGTTTGGACAGGGGGGACTGAAGCTTTCTTT. As protein: CSVWTGGTEAFF. The complete variable domain, with remaining parts taken from reference TRBV29-1 and TRBJ1-1, reads SAVISQKPSRDICQRGTSLTIQCQVDSQVTMMFWYRQQPGQSLTLIATANQGSEATYESGFVIDKFPISRPNLTFSTLTVSNMSPEDSSIYLCSVWTGGTEAFFGQGTRLTVV.

The chain employs TRBV30 and TRBJ2-2; TRBD2 is a possible D gene (5 bases). V dropped 5 bases and J dropped 13 bases, with 20 bases sitting between them. Germline-derived CDR1 and CDR2 are GTSNPN and SVGIG (reference sequence). This CDR3 is built from 13 residues. The CDR3 here is CAWGFPGESGLFF. CDR3 in DNA: TGTGCCTGGGGGTTCCCGGGTGAGAGCGGGCTGTTTTTT.

This clone came up a few times. The V gene is TRBV11-2, the J gene TRBJ2-3; a possible D gene is TRBD1 (5 bases). CDR3 size: 15 residues. Trimming stripped 0 bases from V and 0 bases from J, with 7 bases between. Per the germline V gene, CDR1 is SGHAT and CDR2 is FQNNGV. In nucleotides, the CDR3 is TGTGCCAGCAGCTTAGACCGACAGAGCACAGATACGCAGTATTTT. Amino acid sequence: CASSLDRQSTDTQYF.